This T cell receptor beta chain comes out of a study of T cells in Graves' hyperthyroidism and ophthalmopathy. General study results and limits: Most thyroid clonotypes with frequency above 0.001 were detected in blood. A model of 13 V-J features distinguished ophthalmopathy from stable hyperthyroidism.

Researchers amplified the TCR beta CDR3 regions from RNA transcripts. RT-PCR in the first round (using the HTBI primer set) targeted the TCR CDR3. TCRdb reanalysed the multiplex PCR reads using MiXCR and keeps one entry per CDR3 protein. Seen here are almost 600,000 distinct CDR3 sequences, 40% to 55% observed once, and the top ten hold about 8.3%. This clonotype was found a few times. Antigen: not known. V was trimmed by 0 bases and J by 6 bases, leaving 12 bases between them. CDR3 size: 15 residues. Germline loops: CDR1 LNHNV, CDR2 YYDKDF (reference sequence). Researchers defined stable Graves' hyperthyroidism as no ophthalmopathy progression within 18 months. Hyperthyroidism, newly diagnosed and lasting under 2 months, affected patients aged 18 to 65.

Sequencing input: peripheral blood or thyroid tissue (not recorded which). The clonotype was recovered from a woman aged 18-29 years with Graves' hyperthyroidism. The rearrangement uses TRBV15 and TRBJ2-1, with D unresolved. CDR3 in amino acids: CATSRDRKGGNEQFF. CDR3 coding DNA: TGTGCCACCAGCAGAGATCGTAAGGGTGGCAATGAGCAGTTCTTC.